Below, 15 T cell receptor beta chains from the same sample are listed, as sequenced in a study of regulatory T cells in long-lasting Graves disease. Indicated time point: persistent/refractory GD, antithyroid drugs over 5 years with positive TRAb. The TCR library was prepared using RNA isolated from PBMCs. TCR beta libraries were built with iRepertoire HTBI primers and Arm-PCR of CDR3 regions. A single record per CDR3 protein comes from TCRdb applying MiXCR to the multiplex PCR reads. The table shows roughly 430,000 distinct CDR3 sequences, with around 20% occurring only once. The specimen comprised peripheral blood mononuclear cells (PBMCs), sampled when the disease was refractory, from a patient treated with antithyroid drugs. The receptors stem from a female donor with Graves disease.

The gene calls are TRBV19 and TRBJ2-7; TRBD2 agrees at 10 bases. The CDR3 consists of 14 residues. Trimming took 4 bases from V and 5 from J; bases not matched to a gene: 5. Germline values: CDR1 LNHDA, CDR2 SQIVND (reference sequence). CDR3 sequence: CASSTIAGGHEQYF. The CDR3 nucleotides read TGTGCCAGTAGTACTATAGCGGGAGGTCACGAGCAGTACTTC.

The table lists this clonotype with many counts. V is TRBV2 and J is TRBJ1-2, with D possibly TRBD1 on 6 matching bases. The germline V gene has CDR1 SNHLY and CDR2 FYNNEI. V was clipped by 6 bases and J by 6 bases, with 17 bases between them. The CDR3 spans 14 residues. The CDR3 loop reads CASRLLQGRHGYTF. The CDR3 region has the DNA TGTGCCAGCAGACTCTTACAGGGAAGGCATGGCTACACCTTC.

The chain combines TRBV20-1 with TRBJ2-5; TRBD1 might be the D (6 bases). Trimming removed 4 bases at V and 4 bases at J, with 16 bases between. CDR1 is DFQATT and CDR2 is SNEGSKA in the germline V gene (reference sequence). This CDR3 is 14 amino acids long. The CDR3 nucleotides are TGCAGTGCTATTACTCCAGGGGTTACAGAGACCCAGTACTTC. Translation gives CSAITPGVTETQYF.

In its sample, this clonotype was seen a few times. V gene TRBV4-1 combines with J gene TRBJ2-7; D might be TRBD2 (5 bases). The CDR3 consists of 14 residues. Germline CDR1 is MGHRA and CDR2 is YSYEKL. The germline V and J ends were trimmed by 0 bases and 5 bases, with 11 bases remaining between them. CDR3 nucleotide sequence: TGCGCCAGCAGCCAAGAGGTCTACGGGGACGAGCAGTACTTC. This gives the protein CASSQEVYGDEQYF.

This clonotype was seen ten or more times. The CDR3 sequence is CSAPNPDRQFSYEQYF. CDR3 bases: TGCAGTGCCCCAAACCCGGACAGGCAGTTCTCCTACGAGCAGTACTTC. The J gene is TRBJ2-7, the V gene TRBV20-1; 7 nucleotides agree with TRBD1. There are 16 residues in the CDR3. Germline-derived CDR1 and CDR2 are DFQATT and SNEGSKA (reference sequence). V lost 6 bases, J lost 0 bases, and 14 bases stayed unmatched.

As concerns this clonotype: This could be a read error, since a much larger clone is one nucleotide away. This rearrangement joins TRBV27 to TRBJ2-3, with D tentatively TRBD1 or TRBD2 (5 bases each). Trimming removed 11 bases at V and 5 bases at J, with 14 bases between. This CDR3 is built from 12 residues. Per germline, CDR1 MNHEY and CDR2 SMNVEV (reference sequence). Here the CDR3 reads CAGSFGGDTQYF. CDR3 in DNA: TGTGCCGGCTCCTTTGGGGGAGATACGCAGTATTTT.

There are many counts of this clonotype. This chain uses TRBV20-1 with TRBJ1-5; 7 nucleotides line up with TRBD1. The CDR3 consists of 12 residues. Germline trimming cut 4 bases from V and 7 bases from J; bases unmatched to any gene: 4. Germline V gene data show CDR1 as DFQATT and CDR2 as SNEGSKA (reference sequence). The CDR3 region is CSAKGANQPQHF. The DNA for the CDR3 is TGCAGTGCTAAGGGGGCGAACCAGCCCCAGCATTTT.

The V and J genes are TRBV9 and TRBJ1-2, with 7 bases lining up with TRBD1. With V trimmed by 6 bases and J by 8 bases, 10 bases remained unmatched. Germline V CDR1 and CDR2: SGDLS, YYNGEE. The length of the CDR3 is 13 residues. The CDR3 DNA follows: TGTGCCAGCAAGGTCCCTGGGACAGACGGCTACACCTTC. The encoded protein is CASKVPGTDGYTF. Based on the CDR3 plus reference TRBV9 and TRBJ1-2, the full variable domain is DSGVTQTPKHLITATGQRVTLRCSPRSGDLSVYWYQQSLDQGLQFLIQYYNGEERAKGNILERFSAQQFPDLHSELNLSSLELGDSALYFCASKVPGTDGYTFGSGTRLTVV.

The sample holds a few counts of this clonotype. The rearrangement uses TRBV15 and TRBJ2-2, with unresolved D. Germline CDR1 reads LNHNV; CDR2 reads YYDKDF (reference sequence). V dropped 0 bases and J dropped 6 bases, with 11 bases sitting between them. The CDR3 contains 15 residues. DNA for the CDR3: TGTGCCACCAGCAGAGATCAAGGACGGTCCGGGGAGCTGTTTTTT. It translates to CATSRDQGRSGELFF.

This clonotype was found a few times. The chain couples TRBV4-1 to TRBJ2-7; 11 nucleotides align to TRBD2. The CDR3 loop spans 16 amino acids. V was pared by 1 base and J by 2 bases, with 4 bases of the junction left unmatched. Germline CDR1 MGHRA, CDR2 YSYEKL. As DNA, the CDR3 is TGCGCCAGCAGCCAAGGACTAGCGGGACCCCCCTACGAGCAGTACTTC. Its protein is CASSQGLAGPPYEQYF.

This clonotype was recorded many times. The gene calls are TRBV30 and TRBJ2-5; no clear D. This CDR3 has 13 residues. Trimming left V 3 bases short and J 5 bases short, with 13 bases between. The germline V gene has CDR1 GTSNPN and CDR2 SVGIG (reference sequence). The CDR3 DNA is TGTGCCTGGAGCCCCCGGGCGTTTGAGACCCAGTACTTC. Translating gives CAWSPRAFETQYF.

At least ten counts were recorded for this clonotype. This chain uses TRBV10-3 with TRBJ2-5; D is possibly TRBD1 (6 bases). The length of the CDR3 is 13 residues. V lost 10 bases and J 4 bases, leaving 16 bases between the germline ends. Germline values: CDR1 ENHRY, CDR2 SYGVKD. CDR3 coding DNA: TGTGCCACCTCTGGGGGCGACGGAGAGACCCAGTACTTC. This encodes CATSGGDGETQYF.

This clonotype was recorded many times. The J gene is TRBJ1-1, the V gene TRBV28; weak D call: TRBD1 (6 bases). V dropped 6 bases and J dropped 2 bases, with 19 bases sitting between them. The CDR3 consists of 16 residues. Germline assignment: CDR1 MDHEN and CDR2 SYDVKM. CDR3 residues: CASRWLRTGPNTEAFF. The CDR3 region has the DNA TGTGCCAGCAGGTGGTTACGTACAGGGCCAAACACTGAAGCTTTCTTT.

This clonotype was picked up many times. This chain uses TRBV2 with TRBJ1-5; maybe TRBD1 (5 bases). Trimming cost V 3 bases and J 7 bases, with 16 bases left between them. CDR1 is SNHLY, CDR2 FYNNEI, per germline. The CDR3 is made up of 15 amino acids. The DNA for the CDR3 is TGTGCCAGCAGTGAGTTGGGGGTGGGGAACCAGCCCCAGCATTTT. It specifies CASSELGVGNQPQHF. Full variable domain (remainder filled in from reference TRBV2 and TRBJ1-5): EPEVTQTPSHQVTQMGQEVILRCVPISNHLYFYWYRQILGQKVEFLVSFYNNEISEKSEIFDDQFSVERPDGSNFTLKIRSTKLEDSAMYFCASSELGVGNQPQHFGDGTRLSIL.

V usage is TRBV7-8 and J usage is TRBJ1-1; possibly TRBD1 for D (6 bases). Germline CDR1 SGHVS, CDR2 FQNEAQ. The V and J ends lost 2 bases and 7 bases respectively, with 11 bases between them. The CDR3 consists of 13 residues. CDR3: CASSLQGPNEAFF. The CDR3, as DNA: TGTGCCAGCAGCTTACAGGGGCCCAATGAAGCTTTCTTT.